This T cell receptor (beta chain) was captured in a study of OX40 agonist ivuxolimab in advanced cancers. Study-level points and caveats: No determination was made of the antigen specificity of the expanded peripheral T cells.

Assay: immunoSEQ multiplex PCR; the TCRdb copy retains only in-frame clones and omits some. The table records around 40,000 clones, approximately 80% of them present only once. As concerns this clone: Its antigen is as yet unknown.

This specimen was CD4+ or CD8+ T cells sorted from blood, taken in a trial of the OX40 agonist ivuxolimab. This TCR was recovered from an adult with an advanced solid tumor such as melanoma, head and neck, liver or kidney cancer.

The CDR3 sequence is CASSHPSGAGNTIYF. Written as DNA, the CDR3 is TGTGCCAGCAGCCACCCTTCCGGAGCAGGAAACACCATATATTTT. The chain has TRBV7-6 and TRBJ1-3; D not certain. Trimming removed 5 bases from V and 4 bases from J, with 15 bases in between. The CDR3 has 15 amino acids. Germline CDR1 reads SGHVS; CDR2 reads FNYEAQ.